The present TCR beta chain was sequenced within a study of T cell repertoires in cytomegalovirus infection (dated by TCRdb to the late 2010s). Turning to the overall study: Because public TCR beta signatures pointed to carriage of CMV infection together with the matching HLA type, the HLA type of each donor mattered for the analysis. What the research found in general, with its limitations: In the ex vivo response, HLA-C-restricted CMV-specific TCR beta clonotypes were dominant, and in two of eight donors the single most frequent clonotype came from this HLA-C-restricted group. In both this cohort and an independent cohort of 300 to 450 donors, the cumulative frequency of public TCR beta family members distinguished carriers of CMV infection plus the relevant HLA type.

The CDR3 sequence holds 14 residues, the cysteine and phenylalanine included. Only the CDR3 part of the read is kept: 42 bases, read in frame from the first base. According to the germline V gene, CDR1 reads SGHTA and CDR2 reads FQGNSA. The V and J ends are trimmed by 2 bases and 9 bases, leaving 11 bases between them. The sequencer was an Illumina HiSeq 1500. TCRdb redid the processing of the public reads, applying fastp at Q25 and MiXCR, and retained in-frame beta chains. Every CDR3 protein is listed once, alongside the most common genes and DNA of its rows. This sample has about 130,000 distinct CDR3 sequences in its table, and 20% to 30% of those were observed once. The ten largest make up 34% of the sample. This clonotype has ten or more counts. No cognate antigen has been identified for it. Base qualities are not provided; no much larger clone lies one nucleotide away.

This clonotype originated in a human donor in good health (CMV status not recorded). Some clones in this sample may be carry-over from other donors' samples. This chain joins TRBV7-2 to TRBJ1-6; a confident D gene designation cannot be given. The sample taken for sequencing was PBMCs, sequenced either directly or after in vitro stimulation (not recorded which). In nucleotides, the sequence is TGTGCCAGCAGCTTATGGGCGAAAGGTTCACCCCTCCACTTT. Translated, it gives CASSLWAKGSPLHF. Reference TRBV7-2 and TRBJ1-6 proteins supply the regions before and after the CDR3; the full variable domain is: GAGVSQSPSNKVTEKGKDVELRCDPISGHTALYWYRQSLGQGLEFLIYFQGNSAPDKSGLPSDRFSAERTGGSVSTLTIQRTQQEDSAVYLCASSLWAKGSPLHFGNGTRLTVT.